This T cell receptor beta chain appears in the sequencing data of a study of blood T cell repertoires in COVID-19. Study overall: Samples taken during acute and convalescent COVID-19 were collected in the United States, Italy and Spain. Nucleic acid was either cDNA or gDNA, and it came from T cells, B-cell-depleted T cells, or PBMCs.

This clone has only a few counts. The CDR3 covers 15 residues. Between the trimmed V and J ends, which lost 4 bases and 4 bases, there was a span of 15 bases. In germline, CDR1 is SGHKS, CDR2 YYEKEE (reference sequence). Some clones are missing from TCRdb's copy, which holds only in-frame ones; the method was immunoSEQ multiplex PCR. Of 40,000 to 50,000 clones in the sample, about 89% were seen once. V usage is TRBV5-5 and J usage is TRBJ2-1, with D possibly being TRBD2 (6 bases). This clonotype was sampled from a human donor in a cohort sampled during active COVID-19. The specimen was peripheral blood. The CDR3, as DNA: TGTGCCAGCAGCCCCCGGGTAGCGGTATACAATGAGCAGTTCTTC. It encodes CASSPRVAVYNEQFF. Full variable domain (rest looked up from reference TRBV5-5 and TRBJ2-1): DAGVTQSPTHLIKTRGQQVTLRCSPISGHKSVSWYQQVLGQGPQFIFQYYEKEERGRGNFPDRFSARQFPNYSSELNVNALLLGDSALYLCASSPRVAVYNEQFFGPGTRLTVL.